A single sample is the source of the 21 T cell receptor beta chains below, sequenced in a study of blood T cell repertoires in COVID-19. Assay: immunoSEQ multiplex PCR; the TCRdb copy retains only in-frame clones and omits some. The sample records about 15,000 clones, 70% to 90% being singletons. Sample: peripheral blood. These receptors all stem from a man between 65 and 85 years old in a cohort sampled during active COVID-19.

The chain is built from TRBV24-1 and TRBJ2-7, with D uncertain. This CDR3 comprises 13 residues. The germline V gene has CDR1 KGHDR and CDR2 SFDVKD. The V end lost 4 bases, the J end lost 0 bases, and 6 bases lay between the germline ends. Written as DNA, the CDR3 is TGTGCCACCAGTGAAGCTTACTCCTACGAGCAGTACTTC. It translates to CATSEAYSYEQYF.

This chain links TRBV5-8 with TRBJ2-5; TRBD2 matches at 8 bases. The trim removed 3 bases at V and 2 bases at J, leaving 3 bases unmatched. CDR1 is SGHTS, CDR2 YDEGEE, per germline. The CDR3 has 14 amino acids. CDR3 in amino acids: CASSSTSGQETQYF. DNA of the CDR3: TGTGCCAGCAGCTCCACTAGCGGTCAAGAGACCCAGTACTTC.

This chain uses TRBV29-1 with TRBJ1-2; perhaps TRBD1 as D (6 bases). This CDR3 contains 13 residues. Germline CDR1 and CDR2: SQVTM and ANQGSEA. The V gene lost 8 bases and the J gene lost 0 bases, with 13 bases spanning the gap. CDR3 protein: CSTRDTSNYGYTF. The CDR3 DNA sequence: TGCAGCACCCGGGACACCTCTAACTATGGCTACACCTTC.

The chain's CDR3 is CASSLGQHQGNTIYF. CDR3 nucleotide sequence: TGCGCCAGCAGCTTGGGACAACATCAAGGAAACACCATATATTTT. The chain carries TRBV5-1 and TRBJ1-3; D uncertain. V was shortened by 0 bases and J by 4 bases, with 11 bases between the two germline ends. The CDR3 consists of 15 residues. Germline V CDR1 and CDR2: SGHRS, YFSETQ.

The rearrangement joins TRBV5-4 to TRBJ2-7; possible D gene TRBD2, 6 bases. The V gene lost 0 bases and the J gene lost 6 bases, with 7 bases spanning the gap. Germline V gene lookup returns CDR1 SGHNT and CDR2 YYREEE (reference sequence). The CDR3 is 12 amino acids. CDR3: CASSLGLGEQYF. CDR3 nucleotides: TGTGCCAGCAGCTTGGGACTAGGCGAGCAGTACTTC.

The genes are TRBV19 and TRBJ1-2; D unresolved. CDR1 LNHDA and CDR2 SQIVND come from the germline V gene (reference sequence). V lost 3 bases and J lost 1, with 12 bases in between. The CDR3 consists of 15 residues. CDR3 protein: CASSIQWPGNYGYTF. The CDR3 coding sequence is TGTGCCAGTAGTATTCAATGGCCGGGTAACTATGGCTACACCTTC. Using reference TRBV19 and TRBJ1-2 for the parts outside the CDR3, the full variable domain is DGGITQSPKYLFRKEGQNVTLSCEQNLNHDAMYWYRQDPGQGLRLIYYSQIVNDFQKGDIAEGYSVSREKKESFPLTVTSAQKNPTAFYLCASSIQWPGNYGYTFGSGTRLTVV.

This chain links TRBV30 with TRBJ2-2, with TRBD2 identical over 9 bases. Per the germline V gene, CDR1 is GTSNPN and CDR2 is SVGIG (reference sequence). The CDR3 sequence is 14 residues long. The ends lost 3 bases at V and 6 bases at J; junction bases unmatched: 5. This CDR3 is CAWRNSGSAGELFF. The DNA for the CDR3 is TGTGCCTGGAGAAATAGCGGGAGTGCCGGGGAGCTGTTTTTT.

The chain employs TRBV24-1 and TRBJ2-2; tentative D call: TRBD2 (6 bases). V lost 0 bases and J lost 5, with 15 bases in between. The CDR3 consists of 17 residues. From germline, CDR1 is KGHDR and CDR2 SFDVKD. CDR3 sequence: CATSDLRTGADTGELFF. CDR3 coding DNA: TGTGCCACCAGTGATTTGAGGACGGGAGCAGATACCGGGGAGCTGTTTTTT.

The chain carries TRBV10-1 and TRBJ2-6; D perhaps matches TRBD1 (6 bases). The germline V and J ends were trimmed by 7 bases and 3 bases, with 19 bases remaining between them. This CDR3 spans 17 amino acids. Germline V gene lookup returns CDR1 WNHNN and CDR2 SYGVQD (reference sequence). For the CDR3, the DNA is TGCGCCAGCAAATTCACCTCGCAGGGGCGTGGGGCCAACGTCCTGACTTTC. It codes for CASKFTSQGRGANVLTF.

V is TRBV3-1 (or the pseudogene TRBV3-2) and J is TRBJ2-5, with D perhaps TRBD1 (6 bases). Germline CDR1 is LGHDT and CDR2 is YNNKEL (reference sequence). V gave up 1 base and J gave up 1 base, with 10 bases separating them. The CDR3 spans 15 residues. In DNA, the CDR3 is TGTGCCAGCAGCCAAGTATCGACAGGCCAAGAGACCCAGTACTTC. Protein product: CASSQVSTGQETQYF.

In this sample, this clone turned up a few times. This rearrangement joins TRBV5-4 to TRBJ2-2; 9 nucleotides agree with TRBD2. The length of the CDR3 is 18 residues. J gave up 5 bases and V 2 bases, and 13 bases lay outside the gene matches. Per the germline V gene, CDR1 is SGHNT and CDR2 is YYREEE (reference sequence). As DNA, the CDR3 is TGTGCCAGCAGCTTCTTTAGCGGGAGTCCCTTATGGACCGGGGAGCTGTTTTTT. Translation: CASSFFSGSPLWTGELFF. The whole variable domain, filled in from reference TRBV5-4 and TRBJ2-2, reads ETGVTQSPTHLIKTRGQQVTLRCSSQSGHNTVSWYQQALGQGPQFIFQYYREEENGRGNFPPRFSGLQFPNYSSELNVNALELDDSALYLCASSFFSGSPLWTGELFFGEGSRLTVL.

This chain uses TRBV6-5 with TRBJ2-3; TRBD1 agrees at 9 bases. Germline-derived CDR1 and CDR2 are MNHEY and SVGAGI. The trim removed 6 bases at V and 0 bases at J, leaving 4 bases unmatched. The CDR3 covers 15 residues. CDR3 sequence reads: CASRRQGGSTDTQYF. CDR3 nucleotides: TGTGCCAGCAGAAGACAGGGGGGAAGCACAGATACGCAGTATTTT.

This chain links TRBV6-5 with TRBJ2-7; 8 positions agree with TRBD1. V dropped 5 bases and J dropped 6; count of bases not matched to a gene: 12. The CDR3 contains 15 residues. CDR1 is MNHEY, CDR2 SVGAGI, per germline. In nucleotides, the CDR3 is TGTGCCAGCAGTCCCCCGACAGGGGAAGGGCGCGAGCAGTACTTC. Its translation is CASSPPTGEGREQYF.

The V call is TRBV28, the J call TRBJ2-3; D ambiguous. The CDR3 is made up of 16 amino acids. The ends were cut back, 2 bases at V and 0 bases at J, with 12 bases in the middle. The germline gives CDR1 MDHEN, CDR2 SYDVKM. Here the CDR3 reads CASSLPRASSTDTQYF. Here the CDR3 DNA reads TGTGCCAGCAGTTTACCGCGAGCGTCGAGCACAGATACGCAGTATTTT.

The V gene is TRBV7-3, the J gene TRBJ2-1; 8 bases are a match to TRBD2. This CDR3 spans 15 amino acids. The germline V gene has CDR1 SGHTA and CDR2 FQGTGA. V lost 2 bases to trimming and J lost 6 bases; unmatched junction nucleotides: 6. The CDR3 region has the DNA TGTGCCAGCAGCTTATCCAGCGGGAGTACCAATGAGCAGTTCTTC. This translates into CASSLSSGSTNEQFF.

The CDR3 loop reads CASSQPGGLTEAFF. CDR3 bases: TGTGCCAGCAGCCAACCAGGGGGCCTCACTGAAGCTTTCTTT. The chain employs TRBV25-1 and TRBJ1-1; the match to TRBD1 covers 8 bases. Germline CDR1 reads MGHDK; CDR2 reads SYGVNS. The CDR3 spans 14 residues. V lost 6 bases, J lost 4 bases, and 7 bases stayed unmatched.

The sample holds a few counts of this clone. The chain couples TRBV2 to TRBJ2-7, with 8 bases matching TRBD1. V shed 4 bases, J shed 2 bases, and the junction held 4 bases outside the gene matches. Germline V gives CDR1 SNHLY, CDR2 FYNNEI. CDR3 length: 14 residues. In nucleotides, the CDR3 is TGTGCCAGCAGTGCTGGACAGGGCCCCTACGAGCAGTACTTC. Its protein product is CASSAGQGPYEQYF.

The chain recombines TRBV6-2 or TRBV6-3 with TRBJ2-1; no reliable D call. Germline CDR1 is MNHEY and CDR2 is SVGEGT. V shed 6 bases and J shed 7 bases, with 22 bases lying between them. The length of the CDR3 is 16 residues. The CDR3 sequence: CASSSPVATVANEQFF. The CDR3 region has the DNA TGTGCCAGCAGCTCCCCAGTAGCAACTGTAGCTAATGAGCAGTTCTTC.

CDR3: CASSNHRVSGANVLTF. The CDR3 DNA follows: TGTGCCAGCAGCAACCACAGGGTCTCTGGGGCCAACGTCCTGACTTTC. The V and J genes are TRBV7-9 and TRBJ2-6; TRBD1 might be the D (6 bases). V lost 5 bases and J lost 0, with 11 bases in between. Germline values: CDR1 SEHNR, CDR2 FQNEAQ (reference sequence). The CDR3 runs 16 residues.

The genes are TRBV19 and TRBJ1-1; D unclear. Trimming pared 5 bases from V and 1 base from J, leaving 11 bases between. The CDR3 runs to 14 residues. The germline CDR1 and CDR2 sequences are LNHDA and SQIVND (reference sequence). The CDR3 here is CASSLQTGNTEAFF. CDR3 coding DNA: TGTGCCAGTAGTCTTCAAACCGGGAACACTGAAGCTTTCTTT.

This clone was counted once. The chain recombines TRBV19 with TRBJ1-4; TRBD1 matches 7 bases. The CDR3 spans 14 residues. Germline CDR1 and CDR2: LNHDA and SQIVND (reference sequence). V lost 7 bases to trimming and J lost 3 bases; unmatched junction nucleotides: 5. The CDR3 DNA reads TGTGCCAGTAAAGGGGGACAGCCTAATGAAAAACTGTTTTTT. It encodes CASKGGQPNEKLFF.